This T cell receptor beta chain was identified in a study of cytomegalovirus exposure and HLA in healthy donors. Broader study findings: According to an earlier analysis, most TCR beta V segments yielded productive rearrangements about 87% or about 30% of the time. CMV antigen specificity was confirmed in vitro for a few CMV-associated chains.

This clone was counted a few times. The antigen is undetermined. The CDR3 loop spans 19 amino acids. CDR1 SGDLS and CDR2 YYNGEE come from the germline V gene. Losses at the gene ends were 4 bases for V and 4 bases for J; bases not matched to a gene: 14. In the PCR, 60 Vbeta and 13 Jbeta primers were used. The method was immunoSEQ multiplex PCR; TCRdb's version includes in-frame clones alone and lacks a portion of them. The sample lists approximately 140,000 clones; approximately 82% were seen once. This chain uses TRBV9 with TRBJ2-6; 10 nucleotides agree with TRBD2. Sequenced material: PBMCs. The sequence was obtained from a boy younger than 10 in good health and CMV-seronegative. The CDR3 protein is CASSPQPSSGRVGANVLTF. The CDR3 DNA reads as TGTGCCAGCAGCCCCCAACCCTCCAGCGGGAGGGTCGGGGCCAACGTCCTGACTTTC.